This T cell receptor beta chain was identified during a study of Tregs in tolerant kidney transplant recipients. Overall study results and limits: The most relevant donor-specific Treg TCRbeta repertoire apparently came from expansion with activated donor B cells. Biological reproducibility was not directly addressed, but technical replication error appeared minimal. Few patients were studied, so findings need validation in larger groups.

In regard to this clone: Antigen specificity is unknown.

Thawed PBMCs were FACS-sorted into unstimulated CD4+CD25+CD127- regulatory T cells, CD4+CD25- non-regulatory cells, CD4 and CD8 cells. Method: immunoSEQ multiplex PCR; TCRdb's copy keeps in-frame clones and lacks some. Of about 88,000 clones in the sample, approximately 92% were seen once. The CDR3 contains 15 residues. The germline gives CDR1 SGHNT, CDR2 YYREEE (reference sequence). After removal of 4 bases from V and 0 bases from J, the junction contained 6 bases not matched to a gene. Sequencing was carried out using CD8+ T cells from blood. This chain links TRBV5-4 with TRBJ2-7; 8 positions agree with TRBD2. The receptor's source is a human donor in good health. The CDR3 coding sequence is TGTGCCAGCAGCCAAGATCGGGGGGGCTCCTACGAGCAGTACTTC. It specifies CASSQDRGGSYEQYF.